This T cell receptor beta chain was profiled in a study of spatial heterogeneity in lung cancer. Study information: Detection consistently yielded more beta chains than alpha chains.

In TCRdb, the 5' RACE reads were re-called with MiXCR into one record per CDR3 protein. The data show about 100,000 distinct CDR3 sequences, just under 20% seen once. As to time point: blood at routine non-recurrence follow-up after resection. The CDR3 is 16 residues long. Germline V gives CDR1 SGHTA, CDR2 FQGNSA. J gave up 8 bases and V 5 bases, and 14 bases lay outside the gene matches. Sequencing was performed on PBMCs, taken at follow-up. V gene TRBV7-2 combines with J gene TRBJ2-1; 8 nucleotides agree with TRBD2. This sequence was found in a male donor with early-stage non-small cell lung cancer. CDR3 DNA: TGTGCCAGCAGCCCCTCCCATCGGGGGGGCCCCTATGAGCAGTTCTTC. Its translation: CASSPSHRGGPYEQFF.